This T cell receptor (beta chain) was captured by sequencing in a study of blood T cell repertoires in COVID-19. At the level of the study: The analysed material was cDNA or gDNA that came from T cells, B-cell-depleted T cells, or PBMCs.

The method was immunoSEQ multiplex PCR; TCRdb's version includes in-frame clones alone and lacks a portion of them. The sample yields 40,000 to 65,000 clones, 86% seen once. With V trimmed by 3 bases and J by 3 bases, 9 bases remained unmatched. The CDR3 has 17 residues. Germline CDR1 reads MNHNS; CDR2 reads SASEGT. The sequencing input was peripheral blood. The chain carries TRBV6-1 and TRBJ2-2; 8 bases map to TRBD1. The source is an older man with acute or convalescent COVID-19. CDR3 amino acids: CASSEPQDRAYTGELFF. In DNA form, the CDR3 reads TGTGCCAGCAGTGAGCCCCAGGACAGGGCCTACACCGGGGAGCTGTTTTTT.